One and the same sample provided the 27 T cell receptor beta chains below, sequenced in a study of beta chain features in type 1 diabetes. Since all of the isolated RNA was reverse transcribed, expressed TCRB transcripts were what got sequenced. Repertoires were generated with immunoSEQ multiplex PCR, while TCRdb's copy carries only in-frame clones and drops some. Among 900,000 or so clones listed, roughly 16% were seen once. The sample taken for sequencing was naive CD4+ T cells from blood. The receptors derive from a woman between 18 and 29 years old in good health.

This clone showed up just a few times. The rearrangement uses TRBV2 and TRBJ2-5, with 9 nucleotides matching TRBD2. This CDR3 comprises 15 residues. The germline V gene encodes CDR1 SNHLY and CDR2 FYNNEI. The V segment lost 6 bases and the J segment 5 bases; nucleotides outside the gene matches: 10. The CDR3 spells CASRRLAGSRETQYF. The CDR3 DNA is TGTGCCAGCAGAAGGCTAGCGGGAAGTCGGGAGACCCAGTACTTC.

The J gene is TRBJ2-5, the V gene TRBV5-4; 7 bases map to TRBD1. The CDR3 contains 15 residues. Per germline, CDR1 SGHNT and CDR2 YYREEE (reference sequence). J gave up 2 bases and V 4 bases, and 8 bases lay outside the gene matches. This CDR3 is CASSAGGFSQETQYF. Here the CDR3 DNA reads TGTGCCAGCAGCGCAGGGGGTTTCTCTCAAGAGACCCAGTACTTC.

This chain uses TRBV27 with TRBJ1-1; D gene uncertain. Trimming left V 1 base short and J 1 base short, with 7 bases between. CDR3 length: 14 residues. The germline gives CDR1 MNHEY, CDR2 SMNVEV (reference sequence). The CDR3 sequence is CASSLLERNTEAFF. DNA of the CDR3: TGTGCCAGCAGTTTATTAGAGCGGAACACTGAAGCTTTCTTT.

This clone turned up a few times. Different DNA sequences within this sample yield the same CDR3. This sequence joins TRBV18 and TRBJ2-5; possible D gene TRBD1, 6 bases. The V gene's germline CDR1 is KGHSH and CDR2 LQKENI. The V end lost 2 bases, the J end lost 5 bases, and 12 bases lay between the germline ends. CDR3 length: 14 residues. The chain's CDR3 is CASSPRQGSETQYF. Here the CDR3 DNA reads TGTGCCAGCTCACCAAGGCAGGGGAGCGAGACCCAGTACTTC.

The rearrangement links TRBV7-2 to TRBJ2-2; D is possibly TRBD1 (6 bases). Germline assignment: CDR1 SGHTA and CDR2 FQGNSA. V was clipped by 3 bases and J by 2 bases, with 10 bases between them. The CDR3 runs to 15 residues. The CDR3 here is CASSFTGRNTGELFF. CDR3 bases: TGTGCCAGCAGCTTTACAGGGAGAAACACCGGGGAGCTGTTTTTT.

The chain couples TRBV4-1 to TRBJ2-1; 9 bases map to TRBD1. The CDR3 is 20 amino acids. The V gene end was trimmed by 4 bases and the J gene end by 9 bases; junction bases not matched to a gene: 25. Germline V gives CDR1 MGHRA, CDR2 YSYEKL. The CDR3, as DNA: TGCGCCAGCAGCCGGGACCCGGGACAGGGATACCGGACTCATGCGGCTGAGCAGTTCTTC. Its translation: CASSRDPGQGYRTHAAEQFF.

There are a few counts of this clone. CDR3 nucleotide sequence: TGTGCCAGCAGATATCGGGGTCGGAACACTGAAGCTTTCTTT. As protein: CASRYRGRNTEAFF. V usage is TRBV6-6 and J usage is TRBJ1-1, with D hard to call. The CDR3 loop spans 14 amino acids. Germline V gene sequence: CDR1 MNHNY, CDR2 SVGAGI (reference sequence). Trimming took off 6 bases at V and 1 base at J, with 12 bases between the two ends.

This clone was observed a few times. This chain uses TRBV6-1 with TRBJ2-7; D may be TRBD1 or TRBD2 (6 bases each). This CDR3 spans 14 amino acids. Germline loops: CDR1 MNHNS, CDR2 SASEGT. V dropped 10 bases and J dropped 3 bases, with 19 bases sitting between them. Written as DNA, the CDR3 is TGTGCCACGGGGGAACCGGGACAACTCTACGAGCAGTACTTC. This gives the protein CATGEPGQLYEQYF.

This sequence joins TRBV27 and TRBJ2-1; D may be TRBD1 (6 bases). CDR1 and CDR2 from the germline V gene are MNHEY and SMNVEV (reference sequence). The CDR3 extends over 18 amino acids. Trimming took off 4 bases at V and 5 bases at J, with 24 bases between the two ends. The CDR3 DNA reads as TGTGCCAGCAGTTCACCACGACAGGCCTCGGGGCGGAACAATGAGCAGTTCTTC. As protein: CASSSPRQASGRNNEQFF.

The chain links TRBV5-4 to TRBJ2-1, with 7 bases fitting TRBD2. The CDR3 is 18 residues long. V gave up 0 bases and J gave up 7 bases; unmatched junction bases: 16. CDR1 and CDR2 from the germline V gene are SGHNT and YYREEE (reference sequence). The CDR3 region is CASSLGGYSGRYLNEQFF. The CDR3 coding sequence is TGTGCCAGCAGCTTGGGAGGGTATAGCGGGCGTTACTTGAATGAGCAGTTCTTC.

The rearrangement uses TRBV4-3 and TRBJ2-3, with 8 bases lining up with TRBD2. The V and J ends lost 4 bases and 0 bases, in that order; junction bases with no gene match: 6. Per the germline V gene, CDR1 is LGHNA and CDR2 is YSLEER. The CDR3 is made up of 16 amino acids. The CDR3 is CASSPQRGLSTDTQYF. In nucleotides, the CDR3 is TGCGCCAGCAGCCCCCAGCGGGGGCTCAGCACAGATACGCAGTATTTT.

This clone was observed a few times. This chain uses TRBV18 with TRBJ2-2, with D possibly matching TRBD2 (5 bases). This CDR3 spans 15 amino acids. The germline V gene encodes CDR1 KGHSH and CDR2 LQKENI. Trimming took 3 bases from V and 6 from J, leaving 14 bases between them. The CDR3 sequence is CASSPRAENSGELFF. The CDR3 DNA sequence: TGTGCCAGCTCACCGAGAGCGGAGAATTCCGGGGAGCTGTTTTTT.

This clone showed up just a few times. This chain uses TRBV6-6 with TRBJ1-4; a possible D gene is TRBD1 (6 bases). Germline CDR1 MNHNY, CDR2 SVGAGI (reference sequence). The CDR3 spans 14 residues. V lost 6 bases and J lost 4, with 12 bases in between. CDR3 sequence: CASRGGQLNEKLFF. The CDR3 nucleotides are TGTGCCAGCAGAGGAGGACAGCTTAATGAAAAACTGTTTTTT.

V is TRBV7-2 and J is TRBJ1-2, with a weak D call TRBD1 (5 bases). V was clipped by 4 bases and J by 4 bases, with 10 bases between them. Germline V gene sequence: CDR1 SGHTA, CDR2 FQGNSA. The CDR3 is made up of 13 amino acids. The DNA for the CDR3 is TGTGCCAGCAGCTCCCACAGGATCTATGGCTACACCTTC. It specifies CASSSHRIYGYTF.

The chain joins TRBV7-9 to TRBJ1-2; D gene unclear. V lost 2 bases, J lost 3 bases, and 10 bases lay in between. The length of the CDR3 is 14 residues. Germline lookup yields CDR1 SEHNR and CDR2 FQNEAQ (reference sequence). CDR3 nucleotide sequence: TGTGCCAGCAGCTTATTTCCCGGGCACTATGGCTACACCTTC. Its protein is CASSLFPGHYGYTF.

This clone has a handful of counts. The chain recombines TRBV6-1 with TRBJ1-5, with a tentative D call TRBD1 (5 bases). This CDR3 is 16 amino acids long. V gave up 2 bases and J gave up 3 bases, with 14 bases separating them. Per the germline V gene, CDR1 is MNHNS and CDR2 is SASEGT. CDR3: CASSERTGGINQPQHF. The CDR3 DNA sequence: TGTGCCAGCAGTGAAAGGACCGGGGGGATCAATCAGCCCCAGCATTTT.

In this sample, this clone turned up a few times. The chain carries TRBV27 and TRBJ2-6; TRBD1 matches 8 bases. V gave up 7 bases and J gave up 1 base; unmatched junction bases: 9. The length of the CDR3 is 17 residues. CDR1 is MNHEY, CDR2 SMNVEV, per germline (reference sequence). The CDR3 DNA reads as TGTGCCAGCACCGACAGGGGCCTGTCGTCTGGGGCCAACGTCCTGACTTTC. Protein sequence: CASTDRGLSSGANVLTF.

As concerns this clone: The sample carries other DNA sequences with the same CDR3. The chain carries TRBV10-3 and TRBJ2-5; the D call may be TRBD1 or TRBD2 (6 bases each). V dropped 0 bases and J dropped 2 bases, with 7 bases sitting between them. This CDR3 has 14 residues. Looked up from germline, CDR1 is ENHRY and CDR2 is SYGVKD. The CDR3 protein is CAISESGGQETQYF. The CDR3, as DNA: TGTGCCATCAGTGAGTCAGGGGGGCAAGAGACCCAGTACTTC.

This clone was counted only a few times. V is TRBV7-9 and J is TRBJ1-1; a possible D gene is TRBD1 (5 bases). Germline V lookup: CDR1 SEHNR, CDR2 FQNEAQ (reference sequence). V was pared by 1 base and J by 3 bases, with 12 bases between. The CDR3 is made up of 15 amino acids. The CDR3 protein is CASSLGQTRDTEAFF. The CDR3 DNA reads TGTGCCAGCAGCTTAGGACAGACTAGGGACACTGAAGCTTTCTTT.

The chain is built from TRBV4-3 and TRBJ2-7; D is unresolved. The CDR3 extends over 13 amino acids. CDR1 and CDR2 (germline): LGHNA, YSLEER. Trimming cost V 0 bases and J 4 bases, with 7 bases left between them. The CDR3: CASSQELGYEQYF. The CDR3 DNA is TGCGCCAGCAGCCAAGAACTTGGGTACGAGCAGTACTTC.

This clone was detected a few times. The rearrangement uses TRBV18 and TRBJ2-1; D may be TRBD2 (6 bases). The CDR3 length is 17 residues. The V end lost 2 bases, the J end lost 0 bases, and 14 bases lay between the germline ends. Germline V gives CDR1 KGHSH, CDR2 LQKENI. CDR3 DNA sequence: TGTGCCAGCTCACCAAGGGAGTGGGGAGGCTCCTACAATGAGCAGTTCTTC. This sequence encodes CASSPREWGGSYNEQFF. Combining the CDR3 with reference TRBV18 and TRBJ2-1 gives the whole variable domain NAGVMQNPRHLVRRRGQEARLRCSPMKGHSHVYWYRQLPEEGLKFMVYLQKENIIDESGMPKERFSAEFPKEGPSILRIQQVVRGDSAAYFCASSPREWGGSYNEQFFGPGTRLTVL.

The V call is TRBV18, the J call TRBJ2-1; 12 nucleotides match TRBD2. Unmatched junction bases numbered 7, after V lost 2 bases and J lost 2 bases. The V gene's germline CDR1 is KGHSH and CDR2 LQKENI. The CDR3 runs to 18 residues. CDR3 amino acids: CASSPRLAGVRAYNEQFF. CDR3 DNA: TGTGCCAGCTCACCAAGACTAGCGGGAGTTCGGGCCTACAATGAGCAGTTCTTC.

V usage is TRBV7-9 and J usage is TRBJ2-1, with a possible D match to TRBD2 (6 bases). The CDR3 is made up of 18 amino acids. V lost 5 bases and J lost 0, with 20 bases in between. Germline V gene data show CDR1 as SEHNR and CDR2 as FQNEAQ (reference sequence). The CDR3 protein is CASSLGFPSASSYNEQFF. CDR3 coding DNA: TGTGCCAGCAGCCTGGGGTTTCCTAGCGCGAGCTCCTACAATGAGCAGTTCTTC.

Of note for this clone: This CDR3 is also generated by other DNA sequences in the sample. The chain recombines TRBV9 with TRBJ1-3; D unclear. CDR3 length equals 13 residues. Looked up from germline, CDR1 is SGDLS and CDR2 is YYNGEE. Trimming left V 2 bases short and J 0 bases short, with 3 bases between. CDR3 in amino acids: CASSVDSGNTIYF. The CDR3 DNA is TGTGCCAGCAGCGTGGACTCTGGAAACACCATATATTTT.

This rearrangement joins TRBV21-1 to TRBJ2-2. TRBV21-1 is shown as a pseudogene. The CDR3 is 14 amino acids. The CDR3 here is CASSRDTQTGELFF. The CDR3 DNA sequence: TGTGCCAGCAGCAGAGATACCCAGACCGGGGAGCTGTTTTTT.

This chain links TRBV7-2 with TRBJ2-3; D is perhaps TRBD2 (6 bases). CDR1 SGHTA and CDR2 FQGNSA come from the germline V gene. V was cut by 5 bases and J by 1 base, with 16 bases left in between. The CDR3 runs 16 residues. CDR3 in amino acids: CASSRRLVGGTDTQYF. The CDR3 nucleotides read TGTGCCAGCAGCAGACGACTAGTTGGTGGCACAGATACGCAGTATTTT.

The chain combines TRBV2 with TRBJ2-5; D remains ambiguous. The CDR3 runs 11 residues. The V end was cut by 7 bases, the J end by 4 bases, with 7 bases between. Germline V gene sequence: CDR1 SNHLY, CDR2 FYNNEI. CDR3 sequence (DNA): TGTGCCAGCAAAACATTAGAGACCCAGTACTTC. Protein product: CASKTLETQYF. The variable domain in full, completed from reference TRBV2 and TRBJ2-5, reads EPEVTQTPSHQVTQMGQEVILRCVPISNHLYFYWYRQILGQKVEFLVSFYNNEISEKSEIFDDQFSVERPDGSNFTLKIRSTKLEDSAMYFCASKTLETQYFGPGTRLLVL.